These T cell receptor beta chains were read from a single sample in a study of T cell clones after liver transplantation. TCRdb's table, derived via immunoSEQ multiplex PCR, lists solely in-frame clones and lacks some. The table records around 77,000 clones, roughly 80% of them present only once. Sequenced material: CD4+ T cells from blood, taken 12 months after liver transplant. Every receptor here comes from a human patient who received a liver transplant. Some T cells may arise from the graft donor. Both conserved end residues are part of each CDR3. Each record gives: V gene, clone size, J gene, D gene, CDR3 length, CDR3 protein, CDR3 DNA. The D gene is left open where the match is weak. Not every row has a clone size; where given, it reads once, few, many or a size class.

V gene: TRBV6-1
clone size: .
J gene: TRBJ1-3
D gene: .
CDR3 length: 15
CDR3 protein: CASSEAGGSGNTIYF
CDR3 DNA: TGTGCCAGCAGTGAAGCTGGGGGCTCTGGAAACACCATATATTTT

V gene: TRBV5-8
clone size: .
J gene: TRBJ1-2
D gene: TRBD1
CDR3 length: 14
CDR3 protein: CASSLVGTGFIYTF
CDR3 DNA: TGTGCCAGCAGCTTGGTTGGGACAGGGTTTATTTACACCTTC

V gene: TRBV5-8
clone size: .
J gene: TRBJ1-2
D gene: .
CDR3 length: 14
CDR3 protein: CASVGYTYLGGYTF
CDR3 DNA: TGTGCCAGCGTAGGATACACCTACCTAGGGGGCTACACCTTC

V gene: TRBV28
clone size: .
J gene: TRBJ2-7
D gene: TRBD1
CDR3 length: 15
CDR3 protein: CASTALPTGGYEQYF
CDR3 DNA: TGTGCCAGCACTGCCCTACCGACAGGGGGCTACGAGCAGTACTTC

V gene: TRBV5-1
clone size: .
J gene: TRBJ1-4
D gene: .
CDR3 length: 15
CDR3 protein: CASSLDPGINEKLFF
CDR3 DNA: TGCGCCAGCAGCTTGGACCCGGGAATTAATGAAAAACTGTTTTTT

V gene: TRBV12-5
clone size: .
J gene: TRBJ1-2
D gene: TRBD1
CDR3 length: 18
CDR3 protein: CASGLAAGREGALYGYTF
CDR3 DNA: TGTGCTAGTGGTTTGGCCGCTGGGCGAGAGGGGGCCCTCTATGGCTACACCTTC

V gene: TRBV30
clone size: .
J gene: TRBJ1-2
D gene: .
CDR3 length: 15
CDR3 protein: CAWMPRRWVGYGYTF
CDR3 DNA: TGTGCCTGGATGCCCCGCCGTTGGGTGGGCTATGGCTACACCTTC

V gene: TRBV10-2
clone size: few
J gene: TRBJ2-7
D gene: .
CDR3 length: 13
CDR3 protein: CASSPTRSYEQYF
CDR3 DNA: TGCGCCAGCAGCCCAACTCGCTCCTACGAGCAGTACTTC

V gene: TRBV5-1
clone size: .
J gene: TRBJ1-5
D gene: TRBD1
CDR3 length: 16
CDR3 protein: CASSLDAGGDGQPQHF
CDR3 DNA: TGCGCCAGCAGCTTGGATGCAGGGGGCGATGGTCAGCCCCAGCATTTT

V gene: TRBV7-8
clone size: once
J gene: TRBJ2-6
D gene: TRBD1
CDR3 length: 17
CDR3 protein: CASSLRDRGPGANVLTF
CDR3 DNA: TGTGCCAGCAGCTTACGGGACAGGGGGCCTGGGGCCAACGTCCTGACTTTC

V gene: TRBV14
clone size: few
J gene: TRBJ2-2
D gene: .
CDR3 length: 16
CDR3 protein: CASSPTGLGRTGELFF
CDR3 DNA: TGTGCCAGCAGCCCTACGGGGTTGGGACGGACCGGGGAGCTGTTTTTT

V gene: TRBV6-5
clone size: .
J gene: TRBJ1-3
D gene: .
CDR3 length: 16
CDR3 protein: CASSSHIPNSGNTIYF
CDR3 DNA: TGTGCCAGCAGTTCCCACATACCAAACTCTGGAAACACCATATATTTT

V gene: TRBV19
clone size: few
J gene: TRBJ1-1
D gene: .
CDR3 length: 16
CDR3 protein: CASTQGPTAGRTEAFF
CDR3 DNA: TGTGCCTCCACCCAAGGGCCAACAGCGGGTCGCACTGAAGCTTTCTTT

V gene: TRBV6-5
clone size: .
J gene: TRBJ1-2
D gene: .
CDR3 length: 14
CDR3 protein: CASSLEVGDYGYTF
CDR3 DNA: TGTGCCAGCAGTCTTGAGGTCGGCGACTATGGCTACACCTTC

V gene: TRBV5-1
clone size: .
J gene: TRBJ1-2
D gene: .
CDR3 length: 14
CDR3 protein: CASSLDRVAVAYTF
CDR3 DNA: TGCGCCAGCAGCTTGGACAGGGTGGCGGTGGCCTACACCTTC

V gene: TRBV5-4
clone size: .
J gene: TRBJ2-5
D gene: TRBD2
CDR3 length: 16
CDR3 protein: CASSLVGGGRGETQYF
CDR3 DNA: TGTGCCAGCAGCTTGGTCGGTGGCGGGAGGGGGGAGACCCAGTACTTC

V gene: TRBV19
clone size: .
J gene: TRBJ1-1
D gene: TRBD1
CDR3 length: 16
CDR3 protein: CASSAGGLRLNTEAFF
CDR3 DNA: TGTGCCAGTAGTGCAGGGGGCCTGAGACTGAACACTGAAGCTTTCTTT

V gene: TRBV7-9
clone size: .
J gene: TRBJ2-1
D gene: .
CDR3 length: 14
CDR3 protein: CASSSTQSYNEQFF
CDR3 DNA: TGTGCCAGCAGCTCGACGCAGTCCTACAATGAGCAGTTCTTC

V gene: TRBV5-1
clone size: .
J gene: TRBJ2-7
D gene: .
CDR3 length: 13
CDR3 protein: CASSTDIPYEQYF
CDR3 DNA: TGCGCCAGCAGCACAGACATACCCTACGAGCAGTACTTC

V gene: TRBV27
clone size: .
J gene: TRBJ1-2
D gene: .
CDR3 length: 13
CDR3 protein: CASSLRTGYGYTF
CDR3 DNA: TGTGCCAGCAGTTTAAGAACAGGCTATGGCTACACCTTC

V gene: TRBV18
clone size: .
J gene: TRBJ1-2
D gene: .
CDR3 length: 12
CDR3 protein: CASSPGTYGYTF
CDR3 DNA: TGTGCCAGCTCACCAGGGACCTATGGCTACACCTTC

V gene: TRBV15
clone size: .
J gene: TRBJ2-5
D gene: TRBD1
CDR3 length: 15
CDR3 protein: CATSRDRGLGETQYF
CDR3 DNA: TGTGCCACCAGCAGAGATAGGGGGCTAGGAGAGACCCAGTACTTC

V gene: TRBV18
clone size: .
J gene: TRBJ1-2
D gene: .
CDR3 length: 15
CDR3 protein: CASSPPGVTNYGYTF
CDR3 DNA: TGTGCCAGCTCACCACCCGGGGTAACGAACTATGGCTACACCTTC

V gene: TRBV9
clone size: .
J gene: TRBJ2-2
D gene: .
CDR3 length: 13
CDR3 protein: CASSAVEDGELFF
CDR3 DNA: TGTGCCAGCAGCGCCGTAGAGGACGGGGAGCTGTTTTTT

V gene: TRBV4-2
clone size: .
J gene: TRBJ2-2
D gene: .
CDR3 length: 17
CDR3 protein: CASSQDIGGTVAGELFF
CDR3 DNA: TGTGCCAGCAGCCAAGATATCGGCGGGACGGTGGCCGGGGAGCTGTTTTTT

V gene: TRBV5-1
clone size: .
J gene: TRBJ1-2
D gene: .
CDR3 length: 14
CDR3 protein: CASSFQDSIYGYTF
CDR3 DNA: TGCGCCAGCAGCTTCCAAGACAGTATTTATGGCTACACCTTC